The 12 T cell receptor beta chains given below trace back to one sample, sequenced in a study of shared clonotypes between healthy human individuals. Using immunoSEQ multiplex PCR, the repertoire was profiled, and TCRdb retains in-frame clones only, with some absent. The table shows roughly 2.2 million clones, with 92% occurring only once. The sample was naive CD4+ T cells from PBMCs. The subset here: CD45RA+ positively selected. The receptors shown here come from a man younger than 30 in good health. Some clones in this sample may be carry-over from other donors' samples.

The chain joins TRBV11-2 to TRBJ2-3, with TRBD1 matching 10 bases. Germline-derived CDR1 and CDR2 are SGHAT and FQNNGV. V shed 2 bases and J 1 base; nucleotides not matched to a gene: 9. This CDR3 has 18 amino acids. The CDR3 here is CASSLLNLGTGGTDTQYF. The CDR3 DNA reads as TGTGCCAGCAGCTTACTCAACCTCGGGACAGGGGGCACAGATACGCAGTATTTT.

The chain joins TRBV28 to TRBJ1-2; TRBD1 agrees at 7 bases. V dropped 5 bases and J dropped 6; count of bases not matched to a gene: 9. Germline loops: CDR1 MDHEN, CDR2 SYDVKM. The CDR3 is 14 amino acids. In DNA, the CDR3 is TGTGCCAGCAGTACTCAACAGGGGTCCCATGGCTACACCTTC. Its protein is CASSTQQGSHGYTF.

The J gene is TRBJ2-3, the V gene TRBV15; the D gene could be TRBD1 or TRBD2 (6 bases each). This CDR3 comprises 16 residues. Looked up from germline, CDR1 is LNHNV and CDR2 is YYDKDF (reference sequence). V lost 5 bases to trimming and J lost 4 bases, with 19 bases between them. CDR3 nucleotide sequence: TGTGCCACCAGCGGGGCCTGGGGGGCTGGTGCAGATACGCAGTATTTT. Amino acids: CATSGAWGAGADTQYF.

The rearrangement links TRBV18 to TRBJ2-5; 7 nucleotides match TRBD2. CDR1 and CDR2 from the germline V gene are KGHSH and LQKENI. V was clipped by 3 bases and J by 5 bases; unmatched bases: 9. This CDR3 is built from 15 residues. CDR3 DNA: TGTGCCAGCTCACCGGGAGGGCCATCTCTTGAGACCCAGTACTTC. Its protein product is CASSPGGPSLETQYF.

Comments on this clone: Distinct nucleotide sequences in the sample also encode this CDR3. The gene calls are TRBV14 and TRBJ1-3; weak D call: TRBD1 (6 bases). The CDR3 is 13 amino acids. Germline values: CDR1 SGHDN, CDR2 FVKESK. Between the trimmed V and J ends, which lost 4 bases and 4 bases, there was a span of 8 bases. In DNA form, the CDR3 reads TGTGCCAGCAGCCCGACAGGAGGAAACACCATATATTTT. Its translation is CASSPTGGNTIYF.

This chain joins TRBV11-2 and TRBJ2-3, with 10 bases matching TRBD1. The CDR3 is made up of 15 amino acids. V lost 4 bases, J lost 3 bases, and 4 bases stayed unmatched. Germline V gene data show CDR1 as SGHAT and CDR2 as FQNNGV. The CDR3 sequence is CASSSGTGVTDTQYF. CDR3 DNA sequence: TGTGCCAGCAGCTCCGGGACAGGGGTTACAGATACGCAGTATTTT.

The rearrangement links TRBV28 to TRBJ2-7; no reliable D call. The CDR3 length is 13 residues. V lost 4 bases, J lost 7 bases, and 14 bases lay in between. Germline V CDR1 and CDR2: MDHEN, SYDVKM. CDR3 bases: TGTGCCAGCAGTTCGAGGACGTCCTCAGAGCAGTACTTC. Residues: CASSSRTSSEQYF.

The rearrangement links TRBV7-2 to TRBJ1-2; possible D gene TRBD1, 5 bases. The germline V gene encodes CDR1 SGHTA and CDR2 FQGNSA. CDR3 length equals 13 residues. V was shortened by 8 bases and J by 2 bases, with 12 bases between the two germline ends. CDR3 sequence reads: CASAAGSNYGYTF. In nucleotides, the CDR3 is TGTGCCAGCGCGGCAGGGTCCAACTATGGCTACACCTTC.

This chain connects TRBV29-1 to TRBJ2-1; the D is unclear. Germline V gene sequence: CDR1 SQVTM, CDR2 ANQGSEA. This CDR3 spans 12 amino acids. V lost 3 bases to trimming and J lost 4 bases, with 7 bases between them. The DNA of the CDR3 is TGCAGCGTTGATTGGCAGTACAATGAGCAGTTCTTC. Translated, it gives CSVDWQYNEQFF.

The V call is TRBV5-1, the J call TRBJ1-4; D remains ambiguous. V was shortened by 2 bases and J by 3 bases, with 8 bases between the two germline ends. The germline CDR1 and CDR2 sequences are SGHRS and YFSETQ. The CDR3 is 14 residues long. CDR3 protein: CASSFNHANEKLFF. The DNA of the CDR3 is TGCGCCAGCAGCTTCAATCATGCTAATGAAAAACTGTTTTTT.

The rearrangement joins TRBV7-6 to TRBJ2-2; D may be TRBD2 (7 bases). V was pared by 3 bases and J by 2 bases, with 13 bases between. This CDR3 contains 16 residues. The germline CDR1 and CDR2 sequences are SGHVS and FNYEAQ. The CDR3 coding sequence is TGTGCCAGCAGCTTGGGGGGGCTACCTAACACCGGGGAGCTGTTTTTT. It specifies CASSLGGLPNTGELFF.

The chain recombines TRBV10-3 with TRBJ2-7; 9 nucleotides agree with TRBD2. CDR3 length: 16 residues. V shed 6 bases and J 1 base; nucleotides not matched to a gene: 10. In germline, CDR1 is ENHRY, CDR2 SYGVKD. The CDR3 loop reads CAIRSPVAGDSYEQYF. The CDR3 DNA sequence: TGTGCCATCAGGTCCCCCGTAGCGGGGGATTCCTACGAGCAGTACTTC.